The 31 T cell receptor beta chains reported below all come from one sample, sequenced in a study of post-analysis software for immune sequencing data. Study-level points and caveats: TRBV segments more frequent in patients than in controls numbered roughly 5 and included TRBV5-6, TRBV5-1 and TRBV20-1.

Their target antigens are unknown. Researchers reported that TCR beta cDNA libraries carried unique molecular identifiers. TCRdb itself ran the PCR reads through MiXCR, one entry per CDR3 protein. The sample shows hundreds of thousands of distinct CDR3 sequences, over 35% of them seen only once. The sequenced sample was blood. The receptors shown here come from a girl aged 10 to 17 with multiple sclerosis.

V gene TRBV10-3 combines with J gene TRBJ2-7; D may correspond to TRBD1 or TRBD2 (5 bases each). The DNA end is more similar to TRBJ2-5, so the J call may be wrong. The CDR3 is 13 amino acids. Per the germline V gene, CDR1 is ENHRY and CDR2 is SYGVKD. This CDR3 is CAISGDLRETQYF. The CDR3 DNA follows: TGTGCCATCAGTGGGGACCTCCGAGAGACCCAGTACTTC.

The chain uses TRBV7-9 and TRBJ2-7; D gene uncertain. TRBJ2-5 explains the end of the DNA better; the J call may be wrong. CDR1 SEHNR and CDR2 FQNEAQ come from the germline V gene (reference sequence). This CDR3 comprises 14 residues. The CDR3 is CASSLAASGETQYF. CDR3 in DNA: TGTGCCAGCAGCTTAGCGGCCTCGGGAGAGACCCAGTACTTC.

V usage is TRBV3-1 and J usage is TRBJ2-7; unclear D gene. V was trimmed by 4 bases and J by 4 bases, leaving 11 bases between them. The CDR3 runs to 13 residues. Germline CDR1 LGHDT, CDR2 YNNKEL (reference sequence). For the CDR3, the DNA is TGTGCCAGCAGCCGGGGAAGTGAGTACGAGCAGTACTTC. Its protein is CASSRGSEYEQYF.

This clonotype occurred a few times. The chain couples TRBV5-1 to TRBJ2-5; D unresolved. The germline V and J ends were trimmed by 0 bases and 2 bases, with 11 bases remaining between them. The CDR3 sequence is 15 residues long. CDR1 and CDR2 (germline): SGHRS, YFSETQ. The CDR3 protein is CASSLDPGPQETQYF. DNA for the CDR3: TGCGCCAGCAGCTTGGACCCCGGGCCTCAAGAGACCCAGTACTTC.

This clonotype was seen a few times. V and J are TRBV20-1 and TRBJ1-6; possible D gene TRBD1, 5 bases. Trimming took off 0 bases at V and 5 bases at J, with 8 bases between the two ends. This CDR3 region has 14 residues. Germline CDR1 is DFQATT and CDR2 is SNEGSKA (reference sequence). CDR3 in amino acids: CSARDQGNNSPLHF. The DNA for the CDR3 is TGCAGTGCTAGAGATCAGGGAAATAATTCACCCCTCCACTTT.

The chain is built from TRBV12-3 or TRBV12-4 and TRBJ2-1; TRBD2 matches 12 bases. The CDR3 is 16 residues long. After removal of 5 bases from V and 3 bases from J, the junction contained 5 bases not matched to a gene. The CDR3 loop reads CASSRTSGKVYNEQFF. CDR3 DNA sequence: TGTGCCAGCAGTCGGACTAGCGGGAAGGTCTACAATGAGCAGTTCTTC.

This clonotype was counted only a few times. The rearrangement links TRBV12-3 or TRBV12-4 to TRBJ2-5, with TRBD2 as a possible D gene (5 bases). V lost 1 base and J lost 5, with 11 bases in between. The CDR3 has 14 amino acids. The CDR3 loop is CASSLGLARETQYF. Written as DNA, the CDR3 is TGTGCCAGCAGTTTAGGGCTAGCAAGGGAGACCCAGTACTTC.

In this sample, this clonotype turned up a few times. This chain links TRBV5-1 with TRBJ2-5; D may match TRBD1 or TRBD2 (5 bases each). V shed 2 bases and J shed 5 bases, with 10 bases lying between them. This CDR3 spans 13 amino acids. In germline, CDR1 is SGHRS, CDR2 YFSETQ. CDR3 loop: CASSFEGRETQYF. CDR3 DNA sequence: TGCGCCAGCAGCTTTGAGGGGCGGGAGACCCAGTACTTC.

V usage is TRBV10-3 and J usage is TRBJ2-1, with TRBD2 matching 8 bases. This CDR3 region has 16 residues. The V gene's germline CDR1 is ENHRY and CDR2 SYGVKD. J was trimmed by 2 bases and V by 2 bases; bases with no gene match: 5. The CDR3 reads CAISEALAGAYNEQFF. CDR3 DNA sequence: TGTGCCATCAGTGAGGCTCTAGCGGGTGCCTACAATGAGCAGTTCTTC.

The chain couples TRBV29-1 to TRBJ1-6; D is possibly TRBD1 (6 bases). There are 13 residues in the CDR3. The germline V and J ends were trimmed by 4 bases and 7 bases, with 11 bases remaining between them. Looked up from germline, CDR1 is SQVTM and CDR2 is ANQGSEA. CDR3 in amino acids: CSVGQAQNSPLHF. As DNA, the CDR3 is TGCAGCGTTGGACAGGCCCAAAATTCACCCCTCCACTTT.

The chain links TRBV27 to TRBJ1-5, with a weak D call TRBD1 (5 bases). Trimming shortened V by 3 bases and J by 6 bases, and 18 bases separated the two germline ends. The CDR3 totals 16 residues. The germline gives CDR1 MNHEY, CDR2 SMNVEV (reference sequence). CDR3 bases: TGTGCCAGCAGTTTGGGGACGGAGGGATCGGGTCAGCCCCAGCATTTT. This gives the protein CASSLGTEGSGQPQHF.

This chain connects TRBV2 to TRBJ2-5, with D possibly TRBD2 on 5 matching bases. The CDR3 loop spans 16 amino acids. V was trimmed by 3 bases and J by 5 bases, leaving 19 bases between them. Germline CDR1 SNHLY, CDR2 FYNNEI. CDR3 sequence: CASSEEAAAQLETQYF. CDR3 DNA sequence: TGTGCCAGCAGTGAGGAGGCCGCTGCCCAATTGGAGACCCAGTACTTC.

The rearrangement uses TRBV29-1 and TRBJ2-7; 10 bases are a match to TRBD1. This CDR3 has 13 residues. Looked up from germline, CDR1 is SQVTM and CDR2 is ANQGSEA. With V trimmed by 7 bases and J by 4 bases, 7 bases remained unmatched. DNA of the CDR3: TGCAGCGCTCGGGACAGGGGTTGGTACGAGCAGTACTTC. It encodes CSARDRGWYEQYF.

The chain employs TRBV9 and TRBJ2-1; 7 positions agree with TRBD1. The length of the CDR3 is 15 residues. Germline CDR1 reads SGDLS; CDR2 reads YYNGEE. V trimming: 7 bases; J trimming: 2 bases; junction bases outside the gene matches: 9. In DNA form, the CDR3 reads TGTGCCAGCTCTATTACAGGGGACGCCTACAATGAGCAGTTCTTC. Its translation is CASSITGDAYNEQFF.

V and J are TRBV7-2 and TRBJ1-2; 7 positions agree with TRBD1. The V gene's germline CDR1 is SGHTA and CDR2 FQGNSA. CDR3 size: 15 residues. V shed 5 bases and J 2 bases; nucleotides not matched to a gene: 8. CDR3 protein: CASSPPGQKNYGYTF. CDR3 DNA: TGTGCCAGCAGCCCCCCGGGACAGAAAAACTATGGCTACACCTTC.

The rearrangement joins TRBV3-1 to TRBJ1-1; a weak D match, TRBD1 (5 bases). V lost 0 bases, J lost 1 base, and 9 bases lay in between. The length of the CDR3 is 15 residues. Germline loops: CDR1 LGHDT, CDR2 YNNKEL (reference sequence). CDR3 nucleotide sequence: TGTGCCAGCAGCCAAGATCCGGGGACGAACACTGAAGCTTTCTTT. This gives the protein CASSQDPGTNTEAFF.

The CDR3 DNA sequence: TGTGCCAGCAGGATACAGGGAGCCGAGCAGTACTTC. It specifies CASRIQGAEQYF. This chain connects TRBV28 to TRBJ2-5; a possible D gene is TRBD1 (6 bases). Matching the DNA end better, TRBJ2-7 makes the J call doubtful. The CDR3 has 12 amino acids. The germline V gene encodes CDR1 MDHEN and CDR2 SYDVKM.

The chain employs TRBV5-1 and TRBJ2-1; a possible D gene is TRBD2 (5 bases). The CDR3 runs 15 residues. Germline CDR1 reads SGHRS; CDR2 reads YFSETQ. V dropped 4 bases and J dropped 6 bases, with 17 bases sitting between them. The DNA of the CDR3 is TGCGCCAGCAGCCCTGAATCCCAGCGGCCCAATGAGCAGTTCTTC. Protein sequence: CASSPESQRPNEQFF.

This chain uses TRBV7-9 with TRBJ2-6, with 8 bases aligning to TRBD1. The CDR3 totals 16 residues. In germline, CDR1 is SEHNR, CDR2 FQNEAQ (reference sequence). Unmatched junction bases numbered 7, after V lost 6 bases and J lost 3 bases. The CDR3 loop is CASSRQGISGANVLTF. The CDR3 nucleotides read TGTGCCAGCAGTCGACAGGGGATCAGTGGGGCCAACGTCCTGACTTTC.

This clonotype was seen more than once but under ten times. The chain combines TRBV13 with TRBJ1-5, with a tentative D call TRBD1 (6 bases). Germline V gene data show CDR1 as PRHDT and CDR2 as FYEKMQ (reference sequence). The length of the CDR3 is 14 residues. Trimming took off 7 bases at V and 3 bases at J, with 13 bases between the two ends. The CDR3 region has the DNA TGTGCCAGCACCATAGGACAGTCCAATCAGCCCCAGCATTTT. Its protein product is CASTIGQSNQPQHF.

The J gene is TRBJ1-4, the V gene TRBV27, with a tentative D call TRBD1 (5 bases). The germline CDR1 and CDR2 sequences are MNHEY and SMNVEV (reference sequence). Trimming stripped 8 bases from V and 0 bases from J, with 25 bases between. The length of the CDR3 is 19 residues. DNA of the CDR3: TGTGCCAGCCGTCCAGGGACGGAAGATTCATTCTCAACTAATGAAAAACTGTTTTTT. It is translated as CASRPGTEDSFSTNEKLFF.

The chain carries TRBV24-1 and TRBJ2-1; tentatively, D is TRBD1 or TRBD2 (5 bases each). Trimming left V 4 bases short and J 10 bases short, with 13 bases between. There are 13 residues in the CDR3. Germline V gene lookup returns CDR1 KGHDR and CDR2 SFDVKD. CDR3 coding DNA: TGTGCCACCAGTGACCAACATCGGGGCGAGCAGTTCTTC. Translation: CATSDQHRGEQFF.

This clonotype was seen a few times. The chain has TRBV4-1 and TRBJ1-6, with a tentative D call TRBD1 (5 bases). V lost 2 bases and J 14 bases, leaving 16 bases between the germline ends. Germline CDR1 is MGHRA and CDR2 is YSYEKL. This CDR3 is 14 amino acids long. The CDR3 DNA is TGCGCCAGCAGCCAAAAGTTACAGGCCTTCTCCCTCCACTTT. It specifies CASSQKLQAFSLHF.

The chain links TRBV29-1 to TRBJ2-1, with D tentatively TRBD2 (5 bases). The CDR3 totals 13 residues. V was cut by 6 bases and J by 7 bases, with 16 bases left in between. Germline CDR1 is SQVTM and CDR2 is ANQGSEA. Written as DNA, the CDR3 is TGCAGCGTCGAAAAGCGGCTTATGAATGAGCAGTTCTTC. As protein: CSVEKRLMNEQFF.

This clonotype occurred a few times. This chain uses TRBV9 with TRBJ2-7; D might be TRBD1 (6 bases). From germline, CDR1 is SGDLS and CDR2 YYNGEE. This CDR3 is built from 16 residues. V was pared by 4 bases and J by 0 bases, with 17 bases between. CDR3 sequence reads: CASSKTGHPSSYEQYF. The CDR3 DNA sequence: TGTGCCAGCAGCAAAACGGGACACCCTAGCTCCTACGAGCAGTACTTC.

The table lists this clonotype with a few counts. The chain couples TRBV4-2 to TRBJ2-1; the match to TRBD2 covers 9 bases. Germline V lookup: CDR1 LGHNA, CDR2 YNFKEQ. The length of the CDR3 is 17 residues. Trimming cost V 3 bases and J 1 base; bases outside gene matches: 7. CDR3 nucleotide sequence: TGTGCCAGCAGCCAGGAGATAGCGGGAGTGTCCTACAATGAGCAGTTCTTC. Protein sequence: CASSQEIAGVSYNEQFF.

In this sample, this clonotype turned up a few times. The chain carries TRBV29-1 and TRBJ1-2; 7 positions agree with TRBD1. J was trimmed by 8 bases and V by 5 bases; bases with no gene match: 11. The CDR3 consists of 13 residues. Germline CDR1 SQVTM, CDR2 ANQGSEA. The CDR3 DNA reads TGCAGCGTTACGGAACAGGGGTTAGGGGGCTACACCTTC. This codes for CSVTEQGLGGYTF. Looking up the rest from reference TRBV29-1 and TRBJ1-2 gives the full variable domain: SAVISQKPSRDICQRGTSLTIQCQVDSQVTMMFWYRQQPGQSLTLIATANQGSEATYESGFVIDKFPISRPNLTFSTLTVSNMSPEDSSIYLCSVTEQGLGGYTFGSGTRLTVV.

In this sample, this clonotype turned up a few times. The CDR3 sequence is CASTTGTEDTEAFF. The CDR3 DNA reads TGCGCCAGCACTACAGGGACCGAGGACACTGAAGCTTTCTTT. This chain links TRBV5-1 with TRBJ1-1, with a possible D match to TRBD1 (6 bases). Per the germline V gene, CDR1 is SGHRS and CDR2 is YFSETQ. This CDR3 region has 14 residues. Trimming left V 6 bases short and J 3 bases short, with 15 bases between.

Remarks on this clonotype: A junction end diverges from the germline sequence, so it may reflect a read error. The J gene is TRBJ2-3, the V gene TRBV15; possible D gene TRBD2, 5 bases. CDR3 length equals 14 residues. In germline, CDR1 is LNHNV, CDR2 YYDKDF (reference sequence). CDR3 DNA sequence: TGTGCCATCAGCAGAGCGGCTAGCTACGATACGCAGTATTTT. Translated: CAISRAASYDTQYF.

In its sample, this clonotype was seen a few times. The rearrangement uses TRBV7-2 and TRBJ1-5; TRBD1 might be the D (6 bases). Germline CDR1 reads SGHTA; CDR2 reads FQGNSA. The V gene lost 1 base and the J gene lost 4 bases, with 14 bases spanning the gap. The CDR3 is 16 amino acids. In nucleotides, the CDR3 is TGTGCCAGCAGCTTAGTTGCGCAGGGGACTAATCAGCCCCAGCATTTT. Residues: CASSLVAQGTNQPQHF. The variable domain in full, completed from reference TRBV7-2 and TRBJ1-5, reads GAGVSQSPSNKVTEKGKDVELRCDPISGHTALYWYRQSLGQGLEFLIYFQGNSAPDKSGLPSDRFSAERTGGSVSTLTIQRTQQEDSAVYLCASSLVAQGTNQPQHFGDGTRLSIL.

The V and J genes are TRBV19 and TRBJ2-5, with unresolved D. Germline assignment: CDR1 LNHDA and CDR2 SQIVND (reference sequence). Trimming took 3 bases from V and 1 from J, leaving 9 bases between them. The CDR3 runs to 14 residues. This CDR3 reads CASSMIQRQETQYF. CDR3 coding DNA: TGTGCCAGTAGTATGATCCAGCGCCAAGAGACCCAGTACTTC.